The present T cell receptor (beta chain) was sequenced within a study of shared clonotypes between healthy human individuals (TCRdb year 2020). Some background on the complete study: The cohort comprised two women and a few men aged 18 to 49 years. Between about 0.9 and 9 billion PBMCs per donor were obtained by leukapheresis. Libraries were prepared and TCR repertoires were sequenced by different laboratories using diverse techniques, in order to increase sequencing depth and limit assay-specific biases. Per donor, three plates each were used for CD4 naive and CD4 memory, two for CD8 naive, and one for CD8 memory. To estimate repertoire size and how much clonotypes are shared between individuals, the study performed deep sequencing of blood TCR repertoires from five healthy adults.

Trimmed from V: 5 bases; trimmed from J: 4 bases; junction bases lacking a gene match: 4. Measured from the cysteine to the phenylalanine, the CDR3 is 15 residues long. Only the CDR3 DNA stays, 45 bases, in frame from base 1. CDR1 is given as MNHNS and CDR2 as SASEGT, both from the germline V gene. This clone was detected ten times or more. Its antigen specificity is not known. No clone much larger than this one lies a single base away; base qualities are absent. Other DNA sequences in this specimen translate into the identical CDR3. Donors were healthy HIV-negative adults with no recently reported acute infections or vaccinations. Only Caucasian adults living in Nashville, Tennessee, USA were represented among the donors. CD4+ T cells were enriched by magnetic negative selection; naive cells were then positively selected on CD45RA, and the negative fraction formed the memory subset. Blood was collected by leukapheresis, and PBMCs were isolated by Ficoll-Histopaque density gradient centrifugation and then cryopreserved in liquid nitrogen vapor phase. Analytical flow cytometry was used to check the purity and quantity of every magnetically sorted T cell population. Genomic DNA was isolated from every sorted fraction and measured by UV absorbance on a Nanodrop 2000c.

Study-wide findings and limitations: Compared with non-shared clonotypes, the clonotypes found in all four sorted-subset donors had higher generation probabilities. Pairwise subsampling indicated that sequencing depth was expected to affect the degree of clonotype sharing among donors. The genetic and exposure-history diversity represented was limited by the small number of donors. Naive subsets generally had larger estimated clonotype richness than memory subsets. Even with the large sequencing depth, rarefaction of the sorted-subset datasets indicated that sequencing was incomplete. When a few donors were compared, the shared fraction of clonotypes was 5% to 6.5% for naive CD4, roughly 3.4% for naive CD8, roughly 2.5% for memory CD4, and around 0.37% for memory CD8. Sampling was restricted to blood, and TCR repertoires in tissues likely differ from the TCR repertoires found in blood.

TCR CDR3 regions were amplified from genomic DNA by multiplex PCR using the deep immunoSEQ assay. Extracted genomic DNA from each cell subset was spread evenly across all wells of several immunoSEQ 96-well plates, with each plate serving as a replicate. For sorted subsets, roughly 200 ng of genomic DNA, equivalent to tens of thousands of T cell genomes, went into each replicate PCR. Purified libraries were quantified with a Qubit 3.0 fluorometer, sized on a Bioanalyzer 2100, and re-quantified with the KAPA Library Quantification kit. Each immunoSEQ 96-well plate was sequenced on its own single-read 150-cycle Illumina NextSeq 550 flow cell. The authors' pipeline ran thus. Because the immunoSEQ output held only junctional sequences and lacked quality scores, the filtering could not match the filtering applied to full-length reads. To assign V/J genes and CDR3, sequences were annotated against IMGT germline references using PyIR, a Python wrapper for IgBLAST v1.9. Reads were filtered out if the reads had weak V/J assignments (E-value above 1e-6), no CDR3, stop codons, out-of-frame junctions, or ambiguous translated residues. V3J clonotypes were defined by identical inferred V gene, J gene, and CDR3 amino acid sequence. To compute the percentage overlap between repertoires, the number of shared unique clonotypes was divided by the size of the smaller repertoire. Three approaches were used to assess repertoire richness: RTK rarefaction, the Chao1 estimator, and Recon v2.1 estimates of unobserved clonotypes. Generation probabilities were computed with OLGA for all TCRbeta clonotypes obtained by the gDNA method from several donors. TCRdb re-hosts the immuneACCESS table, in-frame sequences only. Its copies lack some clones; in the studies checked, an unresolved V gene accounts for under half of them, and the cause for the rest is not known. V and J calls and clone size are as listed in that table; D and trimming were resolved from the DNA. This sample lists some 660,000 clones; around 73% were detected once. The ten largest clones add up to around 2% of the sample.

The chain joins TRBV6-1 to TRBJ2-7; TRBD2 fits 14 bases in the junction. The specimen sequenced was memory CD4+ T cells sorted from blood. Sample cell subset or site, as interpreted from the label and publication: CD45RA-negative fraction. The clonotype originates from a young woman in good health. The CDR3 is CASSPGTSGSYEQYF. At the DNA level, the sequence is TGTGCCAGCAGTCCCGGGACTAGCGGGAGTTACGAGCAGTACTTC.